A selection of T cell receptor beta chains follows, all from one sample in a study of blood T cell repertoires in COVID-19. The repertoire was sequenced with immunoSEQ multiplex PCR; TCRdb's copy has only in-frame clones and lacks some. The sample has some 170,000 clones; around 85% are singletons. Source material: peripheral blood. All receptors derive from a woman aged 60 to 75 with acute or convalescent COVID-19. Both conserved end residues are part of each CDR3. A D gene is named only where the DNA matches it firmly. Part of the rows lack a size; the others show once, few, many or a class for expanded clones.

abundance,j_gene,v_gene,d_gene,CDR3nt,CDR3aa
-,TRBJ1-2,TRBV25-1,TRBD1,TGTGCCAGCAGTGACCCCCGGGACAGGGGATTGAGGGGCTACACCTTC,CASSDPRDRGLRGYTF
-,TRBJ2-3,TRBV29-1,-,TGCAGCGTTGGACAGTACACAGATACGCAGTATTTT,CSVGQYTDTQYF
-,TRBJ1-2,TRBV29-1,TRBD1,TGCAGCGTTGTTGGGGGACAGCATGGCTACACCTTC,CSVVGGQHGYTF
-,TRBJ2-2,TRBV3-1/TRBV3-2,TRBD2,TGTGCCAGCAGCCAAGGGGCTAGCGGGGCCGGGCTCGGGGAGCTGTTTTTT,CASSQGASGAGLGELFF
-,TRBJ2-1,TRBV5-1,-,TGCGCCAGCAGCTTAACGAGCTTTCGCAATGAGCAGTTCTTC,CASSLTSFRNEQFF
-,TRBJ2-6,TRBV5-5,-,TGTGCCAGCAGCTTGATAGCATCGGGAGCTGGGGCCAACGTCCTGACTTTC,CASSLIASGAGANVLTF
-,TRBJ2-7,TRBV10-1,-,TGCGCCAGCAGTGAGGGGCAGGGGAGTTCCTACGAGCAGTACTTC,CASSEGQGSSYEQYF
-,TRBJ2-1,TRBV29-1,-,TGCAGCGTTCATGTGCTCGCGCGGTACAATGAGCAGTTCTTC,CSVHVLARYNEQFF
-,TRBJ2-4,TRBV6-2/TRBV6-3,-,TGTGCCAGCAGTTACTTGCGAGGGGGCAAAAACATTCAGTACTTC,CASSYLRGGKNIQYF
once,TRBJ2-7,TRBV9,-,TGTGCCAGCAGCTCAGACAGGTCCTACGAGCAGTACTTC,CASSSDRSYEQYF
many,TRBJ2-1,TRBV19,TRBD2,TGTGCCAGTAGGAACCGGGACTACGACAATGAGCAGTTCTTC,CASRNRDYDNEQFF
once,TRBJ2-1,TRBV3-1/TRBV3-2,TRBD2,TGTGCCAGCAGCCTACCTCTGACTAGCCAGCGCGAGCAGTTCTTC,CASSLPLTSQREQFF
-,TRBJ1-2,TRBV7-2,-,TGTGCCAGCAGCCCCCTGGGGGGGGTTTCCTATGGCTACACCTTC,CASSPLGGVSYGYTF
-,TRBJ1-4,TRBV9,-,TGTGCCAGCAGCGTAGGAGTAACAGGGAGTAATGAAAAACTGTTTTTT,CASSVGVTGSNEKLFF
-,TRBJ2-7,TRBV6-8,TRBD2,TGTGCCAGCAGTTACGAGGGTTTAGCGGGAGTGGGCGAGCAGTACTTC,CASSYEGLAGVGEQYF
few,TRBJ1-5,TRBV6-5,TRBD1,TGTGCCAGCGGACAGGGGGCGAGCAATCAGCCCCAGCATTTT,CASGQGASNQPQHF
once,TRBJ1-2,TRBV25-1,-,TGTGCCAGCAGGGCACCGGGGTTACGAGGATCTTATGGCTACACCTTC,CASRAPGLRGSYGYTF